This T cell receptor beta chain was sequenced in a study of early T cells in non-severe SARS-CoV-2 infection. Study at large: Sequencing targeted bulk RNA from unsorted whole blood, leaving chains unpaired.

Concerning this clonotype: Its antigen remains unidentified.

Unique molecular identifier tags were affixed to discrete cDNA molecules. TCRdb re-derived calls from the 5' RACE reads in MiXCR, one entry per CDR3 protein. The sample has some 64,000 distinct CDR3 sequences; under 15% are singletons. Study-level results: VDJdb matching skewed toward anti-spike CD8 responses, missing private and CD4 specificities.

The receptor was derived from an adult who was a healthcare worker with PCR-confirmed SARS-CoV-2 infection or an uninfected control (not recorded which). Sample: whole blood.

CDR3 sequence (DNA): TGTGCCAGCAGGGAGTGGCACTCCTACGAGCAGTACTTC. This encodes CASREWHSYEQYF. The V gene is TRBV6-2 or TRBV6-3, the J gene TRBJ2-7; D unclear. Trimming stripped 6 bases from V and 0 bases from J, with 9 bases between. CDR3 size: 13 residues. CDR1 is MNHEY, CDR2 SVGEGT, per germline.